This T cell receptor (beta chain) was documented in a study of CXCR3-negative and CXCR3-positive naive CD8 T cells. The authors made the TRB cDNA libraries by 5' RACE using UMI labels. One entry per CDR3 protein, without DNA, is what TCRdb gives after re-calling the 5' RACE reads. The table lists 6,000 to 8,500 distinct CDR3 sequences. Concerning this clonotype itself: Its antigen is unidentified.

Overall study results and limits: The study found that naive CXCR3-negative and CXCR3-positive cells shared TRBV-TRBJ usage, while memory cells differed.

CDR1 and CDR2 (germline): SGDLS, YYNGEE. The CDR3 runs to 12 residues. This chain links TRBV9 with TRBJ2-3; TCRdb returns TRBD1, unconfirmable since there is no DNA. The sample taken for sequencing was naive CXCR3- CD8+ T cells from blood. This sample's subset: CD45RO-CCR7+CD27+CD95- naive CD8+ T cells lacking CXCR3 (TNR3-). This TCR came from a human donor in good health. Some clones in this sample may be carry-over from other donors' samples. The CDR3 region is CASEGHKDTQYF.